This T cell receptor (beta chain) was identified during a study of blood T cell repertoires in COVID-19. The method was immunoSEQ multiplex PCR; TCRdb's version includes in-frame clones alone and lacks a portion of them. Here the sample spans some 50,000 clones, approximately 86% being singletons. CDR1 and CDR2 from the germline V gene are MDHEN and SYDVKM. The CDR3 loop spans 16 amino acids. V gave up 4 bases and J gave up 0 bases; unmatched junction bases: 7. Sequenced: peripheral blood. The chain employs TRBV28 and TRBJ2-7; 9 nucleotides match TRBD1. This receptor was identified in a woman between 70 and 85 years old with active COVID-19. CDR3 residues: CASSSLWDRASYEQYF. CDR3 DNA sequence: TGTGCCAGCAGTTCCTTATGGGACAGGGCCTCCTACGAGCAGTACTTC. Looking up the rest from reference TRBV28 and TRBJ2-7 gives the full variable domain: DVKVTQSSRYLVKRTGEKVFLECVQDMDHENMFWYRQDPGLGLRLIYFSYDVKMKEKGDIPEGYSVSREKKERFSLILESASTNQTSMYLCASSSLWDRASYEQYFGPGTRLTVT.